This record covers a single T cell receptor (beta chain). The antigen remains undetermined. CDR1 and CDR2 from the germline V gene are KGHDR and SFDVKD. This CDR3 has 13 amino acids. The data are from a study of T cell clusters in autoimmune cytopenias. Study-level findings and limits: TRB repertoire shifts in secondary cytopenia and chronic lymphocytic leukemia mostly reflected lymphoma, not autoimmunity. No cluster-lack signature appeared between secondary cytopenia and chronic lymphocytic leukemia patients, apparently due to lymphoma masking.

TRB was amplified from about 260 ng of peripheral blood genomic DNA per sample. One tube held mixed TRB-A and TRB-B primer pools for touch-down PCR. TCRdb reworked the multiplex PCR reads into one entry per CDR3 protein, no DNA. This table holds several thousand distinct CDR3 sequences. Material for sequencing was peripheral blood. The TCR was taken from a human donor with an autoimmune cytopenia or autoimmune hepatitis (not recorded which). V usage is TRBV24-1 and J usage is TRBJ2-2. This chain's CDR3 is CATSWLGTGELFF.